These 14 T cell receptor beta chains originate from one sample sequenced in a study of CD8 T cells in ankylosing spondylitis. Whole-study findings and limits: What seemed typical of ankylosing spondylitis blood was a TCR beta motif built from several highly homologous variants.

Antigens for these TCRs are unknown. TCRdb analysed the 5' RACE reads with MiXCR anew, one entry per CDR3 protein. In the table there are some 330,000 distinct CDR3 sequences, 7% to 9% of which are singletons. Sequencing was carried out using blood, either unsorted or a sorted T cell fraction (not recorded which). Receptors originate from a male donor with ankylosing spondylitis.

The sample holds a few counts of this clonotype. The V gene is TRBV6-2 or TRBV6-3, the J gene TRBJ2-1; 13 bases match TRBD2. CDR1 and CDR2 (germline): MNHEY, SVGEGT. The CDR3 covers 20 residues. V lost 6 bases to trimming and J lost 0 bases; unmatched junction nucleotides: 14. The CDR3 loop reads CASSPGLGLAGPSSYNEQFF. The DNA for the CDR3 is TGTGCCAGCAGCCCAGGATTGGGACTAGCGGGACCAAGCTCCTACAATGAGCAGTTCTTC.

The V and J genes are TRBV4-1 and TRBJ2-6, with a tentative D call TRBD2 (6 bases). This CDR3 is 17 amino acids long. Germline assignment: CDR1 MGHRA and CDR2 YSYEKL. Trimming removed 2 bases from V and 3 bases from J, with 14 bases in between. The CDR3 loop reads CASSQNPGAGGANVLTF. The CDR3 bases are TGCGCCAGCAGCCAAAACCCGGGAGCCGGTGGGGCCAACGTCCTGACTTTC.

In its sample, this clonotype was seen a few times. The J gene is TRBJ2-7, the V gene TRBV20-1, with TRBD2 identical over 8 bases. The CDR3 runs to 17 residues. The V and J ends lost 3 bases and 4 bases, in that order; junction bases with no gene match: 17. The germline gives CDR1 DFQATT, CDR2 SNEGSKA (reference sequence). The CDR3 protein is CSASLHLGLASLYEQYF. The DNA of the CDR3 is TGCAGTGCTAGCCTACACCTAGGACTAGCCAGTTTGTACGAGCAGTACTTC.

The J gene is TRBJ2-3, the V gene TRBV12-3 or TRBV12-4, with D tentatively TRBD1 or TRBD2 (6 bases each). V was pared by 8 bases and J by 2 bases, with 17 bases between. This CDR3 contains 15 residues. CDR3 sequence: CASGSGAGITDTQYF. CDR3 in DNA: TGTGCCAGCGGTTCGGGGGCGGGGATCACAGATACGCAGTATTTT.

This chain joins TRBV24-1 and TRBJ2-2, with D maybe TRBD1 (5 bases). V lost 2 bases to trimming and J lost 2 bases, with 11 bases between them. Germline V gene data show CDR1 as KGHDR and CDR2 as SFDVKD. The CDR3 runs 16 residues. CDR3 nucleotide sequence: TGTGCCACCAGTGATTACGGCAGGGAAAACACCGGGGAGCTGTTTTTT. Translation gives CATSDYGRENTGELFF.

This clonotype has a count of ten or more. The rearrangement links TRBV12-3 or TRBV12-4 to TRBJ2-1; either TRBD1 or TRBD2 may fit D (5 bases each). The V end was cut by 6 bases, the J end by 4 bases, with 16 bases between. The CDR3 totals 15 residues. CDR3 loop: CASRGDGPPYNEQFF. CDR3 in DNA: TGTGCCAGCAGGGGGGACGGTCCCCCTTACAATGAGCAGTTCTTC.

The rearrangement joins TRBV10-3 to TRBJ2-1; TRBD2 matches 8 bases. The V and J ends lost 0 bases and 3 bases, in that order; junction bases with no gene match: 4. This CDR3 is built from 16 residues. Germline V gene data show CDR1 as ENHRY and CDR2 as SYGVKD. The chain's CDR3 is CAISESGGDNYNEQFF. The CDR3, as DNA: TGTGCCATCAGTGAGTCCGGGGGGGACAACTACAATGAGCAGTTCTTC.

The chain links TRBV5-1 to TRBJ2-7; TRBD1 or TRBD2 may be the D gene (5 bases each). Germline CDR1 reads SGHRS; CDR2 reads YFSETQ. There are 15 residues in the CDR3. V shed 3 bases and J shed 2 bases, with 15 bases lying between them. The CDR3 nucleotides are TGCGCCAGCAGCTCCCTTGGGGGAGCCGCCTACGAGCAGTACTTC. As protein: CASSSLGGAAYEQYF.

The chain recombines TRBV5-1 with TRBJ1-1, with D perhaps TRBD1 (5 bases). Germline CDR1 SGHRS, CDR2 YFSETQ. V gave up 1 base and J gave up 1 base, with 8 bases separating them. The CDR3 totals 14 residues. The CDR3, as DNA: TGCGCCAGCAGCTTGTCGGGGCCGAACACTGAAGCTTTCTTT. It codes for CASSLSGPNTEAFF.

The chain has TRBV12-3 or TRBV12-4 and TRBJ2-5; D is possibly TRBD2 (7 bases). This CDR3 comprises 15 residues. Trimming pared 10 bases from V and 5 bases from J, leaving 23 bases between. CDR3 in amino acids: CATGRGDGTWETQYF. The CDR3 DNA reads as TGTGCCACCGGCCGGGGGGACGGGACATGGGAGACCCAGTACTTC.

The chain uses TRBV25-1 and TRBJ2-2; a possible D gene is TRBD1 (6 bases). This CDR3 comprises 13 residues. Germline CDR1 reads MGHDK; CDR2 reads SYGVNS. V lost 10 bases and J 4 bases, leaving 13 bases between the germline ends. This CDR3 reads CATRGVGTGELFF. The CDR3 DNA follows: TGTGCCACCAGGGGTGTCGGCACCGGGGAGCTGTTTTTT.

The chain is built from TRBV5-6 and TRBJ2-1, with D uncertain. Germline CDR1 reads SGHDT; CDR2 reads YYEEEE. CDR3 length: 11 residues. Trimming cost V 6 bases and J 9 bases, with 10 bases left between them. The CDR3: CASKTRLEQFF. The CDR3 bases are TGTGCCAGCAAGACAAGACTTGAGCAGTTCTTC.

The table lists this clonotype with many counts. The chain employs TRBV4-3 and TRBJ2-3; 9 positions agree with TRBD1. The CDR3 has 15 amino acids. Trimming took 3 bases from V and 8 from J; bases not matched to a gene: 9. Germline V gives CDR1 LGHNA, CDR2 YSLEER. The CDR3 region is CASSQGTGTLGTQYF. The CDR3 nucleotides read TGCGCCAGCAGCCAGGGGACAGGGACTCTGGGTACGCAGTATTTT.

This sequence joins TRBV18 and TRBJ2-5; unclear D gene. V lost 0 bases and J 5 bases, leaving 13 bases between the germline ends. The germline gives CDR1 KGHSH, CDR2 LQKENI. The CDR3 extends over 15 amino acids. CDR3 region: CASSPPVVDSETQYF. CDR3 nucleotides: TGTGCCAGCTCACCACCGGTCGTGGATTCGGAGACCCAGTACTTC.